This T cell receptor (beta chain) was documented in a study of blood T cell repertoires in COVID-19 (dated by TCRdb to 2018 to 2020). With respect to the entire study: Samples covering the acute and convalescent phases of COVID-19 were provided by collaborators in the United States, Italy and Spain. The prospective study material was composed of cDNA or gDNA derived from T cells, B-cell-depleted T cells, or PBMCs. The dataset comprised deeply sampled blood TCRbeta repertoires from subjects exposed to, actively infected with, or recovered from COVID-19. The repertoires were made available in a free public database intended to serve as a resource for research on the immune response to SARS-CoV-2. Samples came from the ongoing ImmuneRACE study (first 160 participants) plus 1,254 subjects from 6 global collaborators. The sample metadata nearly always contained a de-identified subject ID, COVID-19 status, age in years and sex. Where available, HLA class I and class II types were obtained from metadata supplied by the sample provider rather than from assay-based typing. Study-wide conclusions, independent of this receptor: Clinical and demographic metadata were provided uncurated, with the amount varying by source and participant.

V is trimmed back by 2 bases and J by 10 bases, and the junction contains 6 bases that no gene match accounts for. CDR1 SGHNT and CDR2 YYREEE are derived from the germline V gene (reference sequence). From the cysteine up to the phenylalanine, the CDR3 has a length of 13 residues. Here the CDR3 DNA is all that survives: 39 bases in frame from base 1. At one collaborating source in Seattle, patients were enrolled during active infection and were followed longitudinally through the course of disease. Whole blood was collected in K2EDTA tubes by collaborating institutions according to the institutions' own protocols. Collaborator samples were shipped for TCRbeta analysis as frozen whole blood, isolated PBMCs, or DNA extracted from either sample type. As for this clone: There is no known antigen for this receptor. No base-level quality is on record; no much larger clone is a single base apart.

TCRbeta CDR3 regions were amplified from genomic DNA by means of the immunoSEQ Assay, a bias-controlled multiplex PCR. In the original analysis: The number of nucleated cells in each sample was estimated by amplification of reference gene primers within the assay. To quantify the absolute abundance of each unique TCRbeta CDR3 rearrangement, sequence reads were collapsed and filtered. Productive Simpson clonality was computed per sample as the square root of Simpson's diversity index over productive rearrangements. TCRdb re-hosts the immuneACCESS table, in-frame sequences only. Its copies lack some clones; in the studies checked, an unresolved V gene accounts for under half of them, and the cause for the rest is not known. V and J calls and clone size come straight from that table; D and trimming were deduced from the DNA. The sample yields 300,000 to 450,000 clones; more than 70% were counted once. The ten largest clones add up to more than 9% of the sample.

The chain is assembled from TRBV5-4 and TRBJ2-1; 7 junctional bases match TRBD1. This TCR derives from a woman under 40 with COVID-19, enrolled during active disease. Sample: peripheral blood. The DNA is TGTGCCAGCAGCTTAACCGACAGGGTAGAGCAGTTCTTC. This encodes CASSLTDRVEQFF.